A selection of T cell receptor beta chains follows, all from one sample in a study of cytomegalovirus exposure and HLA in healthy donors. Produced via immunoSEQ multiplex PCR; TCRdb's table is partial and in-frame only. The sample lists tens of thousands of clones, over 85% occurring once. Material: PBMCs. The receptors were sampled from a man aged 18 to 29 in good health and CMV-seronegative. Both conserved end residues are part of each CDR3. The D gene is left open where the match is weak. The size entry is marked missing in some rows and otherwise reads once, few, many or a size class.

j_call d_call cdr3_length v_call clone_size cdr3_nt cdr3_aa
TRBJ2-1 TRBD1 16 TRBV27 NA TGTGCCAGCAGTTTAGATACAGGGGCATTTGCGGATGAGCAGTTCTTC CASSLDTGAFADEQFF
TRBJ1-2 TRBD1 15 TRBV27 once TGTGCCAGCAGTTTCGTAACGGGACAGGGAAACGGCTACACCTTC CASSFVTGQGNGYTF
TRBJ2-2 TRBD1 13 TRBV4-1 NA TGCGCCAGCAGCCCAGGGGGCGGCGGGGAGCTGTTTTTT CASSPGGGGELFF
TRBJ1-5 NA 16 TRBV19 few TGTGCCAGTAGACTCCAGGGAGGGGTGAGCAATCAGCCCCAGCATTTT CASRLQGGVSNQPQHF
TRBJ2-2 TRBD1 16 TRBV5-1 NA TGCGCCAGCAGCCCAGACAGGGCCCTCGAGGCCGGGGAGCTGTTTTTT CASSPDRALEAGELFF
TRBJ2-6 TRBD1 15 TRBV10-2 NA TGCGCCAGCACCCAGACAGGGTTTGGGGCCAACGTCCTGACTTTC CASTQTGFGANVLTF
TRBJ2-2 NA 13 TRBV7-5 NA TGTGCCAGCAGCAACACAGGGTCCGGGGAGCTGTTTTTT CASSNTGSGELFF
TRBJ2-7 NA 14 TRBV5-1 NA TGCGCCAGCAGCCTTGGACAGAACCCCTCTGAGCAGTACTTC CASSLGQNPSEQYF
TRBJ2-1 TRBD1 15 TRBV10-3 NA TGTGCCATCAGTGTGGACAGGGATTCCTACAATGAGCAGTTCTTC CAISVDRDSYNEQFF
TRBJ2-2 TRBD2 18 TRBV4-3 NA TGCGCCAGCAGCCAAGCAACCTATAGCGGGAGCAACACCGGGGAGCTGTTTTTT CASSQATYSGSNTGELFF
TRBJ1-2 NA 15 TRBV4-1 once TGCGCCAGCAGCCAAGCGTTCCTTGGAGCGTATGGCTACACCTTC CASSQAFLGAYGYTF
TRBJ1-1 NA 14 TRBV29-1 NA TGCAGCGCCGGGCAGGGGCGTTTGGACACTGAAGCTTTCTTT CSAGQGRLDTEAFF
TRBJ2-2 TRBD2 17 TRBV7-9 NA TGTGCCAGCAGCCGATTCGGGACTAGCGGGAGTGTAGGGGAGCTGTTTTTT CASSRFGTSGSVGELFF
TRBJ2-7 NA 13 TRBV5-5 NA TGTGCCAGCAGCTTGATTACGGGGTCCGAGCAGTACTTC CASSLITGSEQYF
TRBJ2-1 NA 15 TRBV6-6 once TGTGCCAGCAGTATCTCTGGGGCGGCGAACAATGAGCAGTTCTTC CASSISGAANNEQFF
TRBJ2-2 NA 12 TRBV27 NA TGTGCCAGCAGCCCTAACACCGGGGAGCTGTTTTTT CASSPNTGELFF
TRBJ2-4 NA 13 TRBV7-2 NA TGTGCCAGCAGCTTACAACAGGAAAACATTCAGTACTTC CASSLQQENIQYF
TRBJ2-7 TRBD2 16 TRBV27 NA TGTGCCAGCAGCTCTAAAACCGGGACTAGCCTTTACGAGCAGTACTTC CASSSKTGTSLYEQYF
TRBJ1-1 NA 13 TRBV5-1 NA TGCGCCAGCAGCTTCAGGGTAAACACTGAAGCTTTCTTT CASSFRVNTEAFF
TRBJ2-3 TRBD2 16 TRBV7-2 NA TGTGCCAGCAGCTTATTGGCGGGAGGGAGGACAGATACGCAGTATTTT CASSLLAGGRTDTQYF
TRBJ2-3 NA 16 TRBV9 NA TGTGCCAGCAGCGTTGAGGAGACTTTAAGAACAGATACGCAGTATTTT CASSVEETLRTDTQYF
TRBJ2-3 NA 16 TRBV9 NA TGTGCCAGCAGCCCCAGGGTGTCTACGAGCACAGATACGCAGTATTTT CASSPRVSTSTDTQYF
TRBJ2-7 NA 11 TRBV19 NA TGTGCCTTCCAGGGCAGGGACGAGCAGTACTTC CAFQGRDEQYF
TRBJ2-1 TRBD2 17 TRBV7-9 NA TGTGCCAGCAGCTTAGGAGGACTAGCGGGCCGTTACAATGAGCAGTTCTTC CASSLGGLAGRYNEQFF
TRBJ2-5 NA 13 TRBV5-1 NA TGCGCCAGCAGCTTGACGGAGACGGAGACCCAGTACTTC CASSLTETETQYF
TRBJ2-2 NA 15 TRBV5-4 NA TGTGCCACATCCCGGGGCGGGACCCTTACCGGGGAGCTGTTTTTT CATSRGGTLTGELFF
TRBJ2-7 TRBD2 16 TRBV5-4 NA TGTGCCAGCAGCTTGGCCGGGACTAGCGGGGCCTACGAGCAGTACTTC CASSLAGTSGAYEQYF
TRBJ2-1 TRBD2 14 TRBV10-2 few TGCGCCAGCACCGGACTAGGGGCTTACAATGAGCAGTTCTTC CASTGLGAYNEQFF
TRBJ2-2 NA 15 TRBV11-3 NA TGTGCCAGCAGCTTTTCCGGGGGGCGCACCGGGGAGCTGTTTTTT CASSFSGGRTGELFF
TRBJ2-7 NA 12 TRBV5-4 NA TGTGCCAGCAGCCAGGGATCCTACGAGCAGTACTTC CASSQGSYEQYF
TRBJ2-1 NA 13 TRBV10-3 NA TGTGCCATCAGTGAGTCGACGGAGGAGGAGCAGTTCTTC CAISESTEEEQFF
TRBJ2-7 TRBD2 14 TRBV10-3 NA TGTGCCATCAGTGAGACTAGCGGGACCTACGAGCAGTACTTC CAISETSGTYEQYF
TRBJ2-3 NA 14 TRBV2 NA TGTGCCAGCAGGGCGGAAACTAGCACAGATACGCAGTATTTT CASRAETSTDTQYF
TRBJ1-5 TRBD1 19 TRBV19 NA TGTGCCAGTAGTATAAGGGGACAGGGGGGGACCTGGCGCAATCAGCCCCAGCATTTT CASSIRGQGGTWRNQPQHF
TRBJ2-2 NA 16 TRBV6-5 NA TGTGCCAGCAGTTACTTTAAGACAGTGAACACCGGGGAGCTGTTTTTT CASSYFKTVNTGELFF
TRBJ2-7 NA 14 TRBV18 NA TGTGCCAGCTCACCCGGGACTGAAACCTACGAGCAGTACTTC CASSPGTETYEQYF
TRBJ2-3 TRBD2 15 TRBV13 few TGTGCCAGCAGCACGAGCGGGGCCTTCACAGATACGCAGTATTTT CASSTSGAFTDTQYF